Below are 26 T cell receptor beta chains sequenced from a single sample in a study of T cells in localized non-small cell lung cancer. Only in-frame clones appear in the TCRdb table, and some are missing; sequencing was by immunoSEQ multiplex PCR. The sample contains about 34,000 clones, 88% of which appear only once. This specimen was peripheral blood, taken before any cancer treatment. All receptors come from a woman aged 35-75 years with stage I lung adenocarcinoma.

This clone was recorded once. CDR3 sequence: CASSFEVGASTEAFF. In DNA form, the CDR3 reads TGTGCCAGCAGCTTCGAAGTAGGGGCGAGCACTGAAGCTTTCTTT. V is TRBV5-4 and J is TRBJ1-1, with D possibly matching TRBD1 (5 bases). There are 15 residues in the CDR3. The V end was cut by 2 bases, the J end by 4 bases, with 15 bases between. CDR1 is SGHNT and CDR2 is YYREEE in the germline V gene (reference sequence).

The rearrangement joins TRBV7-9 to TRBJ1-1; possibly TRBD1 for D (6 bases). The CDR3 is 15 amino acids. V lost 1 base to trimming and J lost 5 bases, with 14 bases between them. CDR1 is SEHNR, CDR2 FQNEAQ, per germline (reference sequence). CDR3 coding DNA: TGTGCCAGCAGCTTAGAGGGGGGGCGAGGAACTGAAGCTTTCTTT. Translating it yields CASSLEGGRGTEAFF. Together with reference TRBV7-9 and TRBJ1-1, the CDR3 gives the full variable domain: DTGVSQNPRHKITKRGQNVTFRCDPISEHNRLYWYRQTLGQGPEFLTYFQNEAQLEKSRLLSDRFSAERPKGSFSTLEIQRTEQGDSAMYLCASSLEGGRGTEAFFGQGTRLTVV.

CDR3: CASSPYGDTEAFF. CDR3 nucleotides: TGTGCCAGCTCACCATACGGGGACACTGAAGCTTTCTTT. This chain links TRBV18 with TRBJ1-1; D gene unclear. The CDR3 has 13 amino acids. Trimming left V 2 bases short and J 3 bases short, with 7 bases between. From germline, CDR1 is KGHSH and CDR2 LQKENI.

This clone was picked up one time. The chain employs TRBV19 and TRBJ2-7; 10 positions match TRBD1. The germline gives CDR1 LNHDA, CDR2 SQIVND (reference sequence). The CDR3 contains 15 residues. Trimming took 7 bases from V and 1 from J; bases not matched to a gene: 7. The CDR3 spells CASTLGTGASYEQYF. For the CDR3, the DNA is TGTGCCAGTACCCTAGGGACAGGGGCTTCCTACGAGCAGTACTTC.

This sequence joins TRBV7-2 and TRBJ2-7, with D perhaps TRBD1 (6 bases). The length of the CDR3 is 14 residues. The germline gives CDR1 SGHTA, CDR2 FQGNSA. Trimming took 7 bases from V and 3 from J, leaving 16 bases between them. CDR3 sequence (DNA): TGTGCCAGCATTGAGCCTGGACAGAGCTACGAGCAGTACTTC. Translation: CASIEPGQSYEQYF.

The chain has TRBV12-5 and TRBJ2-2; 10 bases line up with TRBD1. V lost 0 bases to trimming and J lost 5 bases; unmatched junction nucleotides: 9. The CDR3 has 18 amino acids. Germline-derived CDR1 and CDR2 are LGHNT and FRNRAP. CDR3 bases: TGTGCTAGTGGTTTGGTACGATTAGGGACAGGGGTTACCGGGGAGCTGTTTTTT. Translated: CASGLVRLGTGVTGELFF.

V usage is TRBV9 and J usage is TRBJ2-3; 9 bases are shared with TRBD2. The CDR3 loop spans 17 amino acids. V lost 5 bases to trimming and J lost 3 bases; unmatched junction nucleotides: 13. CDR1 is SGDLS, CDR2 YYNGEE, per germline. The CDR3 DNA reads as TGTGCCAGCAGTATGGGCGGCGGGGGGGCTTCGACAGATACGCAGTATTTT. It is translated as CASSMGGGGASTDTQYF.

This clone came up a few times. In DNA, the CDR3 is TGTGCCAGCAGCCCCCAAGCGTACGAGACCCAGTACTTC. Amino acids: CASSPQAYETQYF. This sequence joins TRBV7-2 and TRBJ2-5; D is undetermined. CDR3 length: 13 amino acids. Germline CDR1 SGHTA, CDR2 FQGNSA. Trimming left V 5 bases short and J 5 bases short, with 12 bases between.

The gene calls are TRBV5-5 and TRBJ2-3, with a possible D match to TRBD2 (5 bases). CDR3 length: 16 amino acids. V was shortened by 4 bases and J by 2 bases, with 17 bases between the two germline ends. The V gene's germline CDR1 is SGHKS and CDR2 YYEKEE (reference sequence). The CDR3 bases are TGTGCCAGCAGCCGCCTGAGGGCTGCAAACACAGATACGCAGTATTTT. It is translated as CASSRLRAANTDTQYF. Together with reference TRBV5-5 and TRBJ2-3, the CDR3 gives the full variable domain: DAGVTQSPTHLIKTRGQQVTLRCSPISGHKSVSWYQQVLGQGPQFIFQYYEKEERGRGNFPDRFSARQFPNYSSELNVNALLLGDSALYLCASSRLRAANTDTQYFGPGTRLTVL.

J is TRBJ2-7 and V is TRBV4-3; the match to TRBD2 covers 7 bases. This CDR3 has 17 amino acids. Per the germline V gene, CDR1 is LGHNA and CDR2 is YSLEER. J was trimmed by 0 bases and V by 0 bases; bases with no gene match: 8. The CDR3 nucleotides are TGCGCCAGCAGCCAAGAGACCAGGCGGGGGAGCTCCTACGAGCAGTACTTC. Its protein is CASSQETRRGSSYEQYF.

The chain uses TRBV4-1 and TRBJ2-7; D is ambiguous. The CDR3 runs 16 residues. V was shortened by 0 bases and J by 0 bases, with 12 bases between the two germline ends. The germline V gene has CDR1 MGHRA and CDR2 YSYEKL. The CDR3 loop reads CASSQDSRSSSYEQYF. The CDR3 bases are TGCGCCAGCAGCCAAGACTCCAGGTCGAGCTCCTACGAGCAGTACTTC.

This sequence joins TRBV5-4 and TRBJ2-1; D unclear. The V end lost 4 bases, the J end lost 3 bases, and 11 bases lay between the germline ends. Germline loops: CDR1 SGHNT, CDR2 YYREEE (reference sequence). The CDR3 is 14 amino acids. CDR3 sequence: CASSLDAGYNEQFF. The CDR3, as DNA: TGTGCCAGCAGCCTGGATGCAGGCTACAATGAGCAGTTCTTC.

The chain uses TRBV2 and TRBJ1-6; no firm D call. Germline V gene sequence: CDR1 SNHLY, CDR2 FYNNEI. The CDR3 loop spans 14 amino acids. The V end lost 4 bases, the J end lost 5 bases, and 9 bases lay between the germline ends. The CDR3 reads CASSASGHNSPLHF. CDR3 in DNA: TGTGCCAGCAGTGCTTCCGGGCATAATTCACCCCTCCACTTT. Variable domain in full (rest from reference TRBV2 and TRBJ1-6): EPEVTQTPSHQVTQMGQEVILRCVPISNHLYFYWYRQILGQKVEFLVSFYNNEISEKSEIFDDQFSVERPDGSNFTLKIRSTKLEDSAMYFCASSASGHNSPLHFGNGTRLTVT.

The V gene is TRBV7-2, the J gene TRBJ1-2, with a possible D match to TRBD1 (5 bases). There are 12 residues in the CDR3. V was shortened by 9 bases and J by 6 bases, with 14 bases between the two germline ends. CDR1 SGHTA and CDR2 FQGNSA come from the germline V gene. The CDR3 loop is CASKGQGDGYTF. In nucleotides, the CDR3 is TGTGCCAGTAAGGGTCAGGGTGATGGCTACACCTTC.

This chain uses TRBV19 with TRBJ1-5; weak D call: TRBD1 (6 bases). The germline CDR1 and CDR2 sequences are LNHDA and SQIVND (reference sequence). The germline V and J ends were trimmed by 3 bases and 2 bases, with 14 bases remaining between them. The CDR3 runs to 16 residues. CDR3 protein: CASSIGGGGGNQPQHF. The CDR3 DNA is TGTGCCAGTAGTATTGGAGGGGGAGGGGGCAATCAGCCCCAGCATTTT.

J is TRBJ2-7 and V is TRBV14; D possibly corresponds to TRBD2 (7 bases). From germline, CDR1 is SGHDN and CDR2 FVKESK. The V and J ends lost 4 bases and 4 bases respectively, with 17 bases between them. The CDR3 consists of 15 residues. The CDR3, as DNA: TGTGCCAGCAGCCTCCTAGGGGGGGGATTGTACGAGCAGTACTTC. It encodes CASSLLGGGLYEQYF.

This clone was picked up one time. The V gene is TRBV15, the J gene TRBJ1-5; D is perhaps TRBD1 (6 bases). The germline CDR1 and CDR2 sequences are LNHNV and YYDKDF (reference sequence). The CDR3 length is 16 residues. V lost 3 bases and J lost 2, with 14 bases in between. The CDR3 protein is CATSSATGWGNQPQHF. Written as DNA, the CDR3 is TGTGCCACCAGCAGTGCTACAGGGTGGGGCAATCAGCCCCAGCATTTT.

This sequence joins TRBV4-2 and TRBJ2-1; D unresolved. The CDR3 sequence is 17 residues long. V gave up 0 bases and J gave up 1 base, with 13 bases separating them. CDR1 is LGHNA, CDR2 YNFKEQ, per germline. CDR3 bases: TGTGCCAGCAGCCAAGATCGGGCCAGCACATCCTACAATGAGCAGTTCTTC. Translating gives CASSQDRASTSYNEQFF.

The chain employs TRBV5-8 and TRBJ1-1, with D perhaps TRBD1 (5 bases). The CDR3 contains 14 residues. Trimming took off 3 bases at V and 0 bases at J, with 9 bases between the two ends. Germline V gives CDR1 SGHTS, CDR2 YDEGEE. The CDR3 region has the DNA TGTGCCAGCAGCTCGGGGCAGATGAACACTGAAGCTTTCTTT. Protein: CASSSGQMNTEAFF.

This clone occurred a few times. The chain combines TRBV12-5 with TRBJ1-5, with D possibly matching TRBD1 (5 bases). Trimming took 0 bases from V and 3 from J, leaving 12 bases between them. Germline V gene data show CDR1 as LGHNT and CDR2 as FRNRAP. The CDR3 loop spans 16 amino acids. The CDR3 protein is CASGLVRDRINQPQHF. The CDR3 DNA sequence: TGTGCTAGTGGTTTGGTACGAGACAGAATCAATCAGCCCCAGCATTTT.

The chain couples TRBV2 to TRBJ1-5; 8 bases are shared with TRBD1. CDR3 length equals 16 residues. Germline trimming cut 8 bases from V and 0 bases from J; bases unmatched to any gene: 9. Per the germline V gene, CDR1 is SNHLY and CDR2 is FYNNEI. Here the CDR3 reads CASRSDRAYSNQPQHF. CDR3 DNA sequence: TGTGCCAGCCGTTCGGACAGGGCGTATAGCAATCAGCCCCAGCATTTT.

V and J are TRBV2 and TRBJ1-6; TRBD1 matches 7 bases. Germline CDR1 is SNHLY and CDR2 is FYNNEI. CDR3 length: 16 residues. Unmatched junction bases numbered 9, after V lost 3 bases and J lost 7 bases. CDR3 amino acids: CASSEIRGPGNSPLHF. The CDR3 coding sequence is TGTGCCAGCAGTGAGATTAGGGGGCCGGGAAATTCACCCCTCCACTTT. The variable domain in full, with the rest retrieved from reference TRBV2 and TRBJ1-6, is EPEVTQTPSHQVTQMGQEVILRCVPISNHLYFYWYRQILGQKVEFLVSFYNNEISEKSEIFDDQFSVERPDGSNFTLKIRSTKLEDSAMYFCASSEIRGPGNSPLHFGNGTRLTVT.

The V gene is TRBV6-4, the J gene TRBJ1-5, with TRBD1 as a possible D gene (6 bases). CDR1 is MRHNA, CDR2 SNTAGT, per germline. Trimming left V 5 bases short and J 1 base short, with 12 bases between. The CDR3 runs 15 residues. The CDR3 here is CASSLQGGSNQPQHF. CDR3 nucleotides: TGTGCCAGCAGTTTACAGGGAGGCAGCAATCAGCCCCAGCATTTT.

The chain carries TRBV7-8 and TRBJ2-7; a weak D match, TRBD2 (5 bases). The germline CDR1 and CDR2 sequences are SGHVS and FQNEAQ. CDR3 size: 13 residues. The ends were cut back, 5 bases at V and 3 bases at J, with 11 bases in the middle. CDR3 sequence: CASSPDSDYEQYF. Written as DNA, the CDR3 is TGTGCCAGCAGCCCGGACTCCGACTACGAGCAGTACTTC.

This chain joins TRBV9 and TRBJ2-3, with D maybe TRBD2 (6 bases). Trimming removed 3 bases from V and 4 bases from J, with 9 bases in between. CDR1 is SGDLS and CDR2 is YYNGEE in the germline V gene. CDR3 size: 13 residues. CDR3 DNA sequence: TGTGCCAGCAGCGAGACGGGGGCAGATACGCAGTATTTT. Protein: CASSETGADTQYF.

This chain joins TRBV7-2 and TRBJ2-3; 8 positions match TRBD1. J was trimmed by 2 bases and V by 5 bases; bases with no gene match: 9. The germline CDR1 and CDR2 sequences are SGHTA and FQGNSA. The CDR3 contains 16 residues. The CDR3 reads CASSLRDRSFTDTQYF. The CDR3 nucleotides read TGTGCCAGCAGCCTTCGGGACAGGTCGTTCACAGATACGCAGTATTTT. Based on the CDR3 plus reference TRBV7-2 and TRBJ2-3, the full variable domain is GAGVSQSPSNKVTEKGKDVELRCDPISGHTALYWYRQSLGQGLEFLIYFQGNSAPDKSGLPSDRFSAERTGGSVSTLTIQRTQQEDSAVYLCASSLRDRSFTDTQYFGPGTRLTVL.